This T cell receptor beta chain was retrieved from a study of blood T cell repertoires in COVID-19. The method was immunoSEQ multiplex PCR; TCRdb's version includes in-frame clones alone and lacks a portion of them. The data contain 120,000 or so clones, roughly nine tenths of them singletons. The clonotype comes from a man aged 65 to 79 with active or convalescent COVID-19. Sequenced: peripheral blood.

CDR3 nucleotide sequence: TGTGCCAGCAGTTTAACCGCGGGGAGCTATGGCTACACCTTC. It specifies CASSLTAGSYGYTF. The V and J genes are TRBV27 and TRBJ1-2; the D is unclear. CDR1 and CDR2 from the germline V gene are MNHEY and SMNVEV (reference sequence). CDR3 length equals 14 residues. The V gene lost 2 bases and the J gene lost 4 bases, with 11 bases spanning the gap.